Shown below are 5 T cell receptor beta chains from a single sample sequenced in a study of blood T cells in healthy people across ages. Sample-barcoded 5' priming and a J-beta primer mix drove a second PCR of 7 to 11 cycles. Via MiXCR, TCRdb re-called the 5' RACE reads, giving one row per CDR3 protein. The data contain hundreds of thousands of distinct CDR3 sequences, 52% of them seen just once; the ten biggest clones take up roughly 13%. The sequenced sample was blood. These receptors were obtained from a woman aged 80 or older in good health.

The gene calls are TRBV5-1 and TRBJ2-3; TRBD2 matches at 9 bases. Germline CDR1 SGHRS, CDR2 YFSETQ. The CDR3 consists of 15 residues. Losses at the gene ends were 4 bases for V and 3 bases for J; bases not matched to a gene: 6. CDR3 sequence reads: CASSDGTSRTDTQYF. CDR3 nucleotide sequence: TGCGCCAGCAGCGATGGGACTAGCAGGACAGATACGCAGTATTTT.

The gene calls are TRBV27 and TRBJ2-1; TRBD1 is a possible D gene (6 bases). Trimming took off 10 bases at V and 4 bases at J, with 14 bases between the two ends. Germline lookup yields CDR1 MNHEY and CDR2 SMNVEV (reference sequence). This CDR3 has 13 amino acids. The CDR3 DNA sequence: TGTGCCACCCATGGACAGTTTTACAATGAGCAGTTCTTC. It codes for CATHGQFYNEQFF.

V usage is TRBV29-1 and J usage is TRBJ2-3; TRBD1 matches 7 bases. The CDR3 loop spans 12 amino acids. The V gene end was trimmed by 7 bases and the J gene end by 2 bases; junction bases not matched to a gene: 3. Germline values: CDR1 SQVTM, CDR2 ANQGSEA. For the CDR3, the DNA is TGCAGCGGGGACAGCCTCACAGATACGCAGTATTTT. This translates into CSGDSLTDTQYF.

This clonotype was seen a handful of times. The V and J genes are TRBV7-2 and TRBJ2-2; 7 bases are shared with TRBD1. The CDR3 loop spans 13 amino acids. V shed 9 bases and J 5 bases; nucleotides not matched to a gene: 6. Germline V lookup: CDR1 SGHTA, CDR2 FQGNSA. The CDR3 nucleotides are TGTGCCAGTAGGGAACAGGGGACCGGGGAGCTGTTTTTT. Translating gives CASREQGTGELFF.

This rearrangement joins TRBV5-1 to TRBJ2-2, with 14 nucleotides matching TRBD2. Germline loops: CDR1 SGHRS, CDR2 YFSETQ. The CDR3 contains 16 residues. The V gene end was trimmed by 4 bases and the J gene end by 7 bases; junction bases not matched to a gene: 6. The CDR3 region has the DNA TGCGCCAGCAGCCGGGGACTAGCGGGAGTCGGCGGGGAGCTGTTTTTT. Its protein is CASSRGLAGVGGELFF. Based on the CDR3 plus reference TRBV5-1 and TRBJ2-2, the full variable domain is KAGVTQTPRYLIKTRGQQVTLSCSPISGHRSVSWYQQTPGQGLQFLFEYFSETQRNKGNFPGRFSGRQFSNSRSEMNVSTLELGDSALYLCASSRGLAGVGGELFFGEGSRLTVL.